This TCR beta chain emerged from a study of T cells in Graves' hyperthyroidism and ophthalmopathy. Amplification yielded TCR beta CDR3 regions, with RNA transcripts as the source. The TCR CDR3 first-round RT-PCR relied on the HTBI primer set. TCRdb called the multiplex PCR reads again in MiXCR, with one record for every CDR3 protein. The profile shows some 250,000 distinct CDR3 sequences, nearly 15% of them singletons. This clonotype was observed many times. Sequencing was performed on blood. The sequence derives from a woman aged 50 to 60 with Graves' hyperthyroidism that later progressed to Graves' ophthalmopathy.

The CDR3 sequence is CASYPGQQLGEKLFF. The CDR3 DNA sequence: TGTGCCAGCTATCCAGGGCAACAGTTGGGTGAAAAACTGTTTTTT. This rearrangement joins TRBV28 to TRBJ1-4; the D gene is possibly TRBD1 (5 bases). CDR3 size: 15 residues. V gave up 8 bases and J gave up 7 bases, with 20 bases separating them. The germline CDR1 and CDR2 sequences are MDHEN and SYDVKM. Full variable domain (rest looked up from reference TRBV28 and TRBJ1-4): DVKVTQSSRYLVKRTGEKVFLECVQDMDHENMFWYRQDPGLGLRLIYFSYDVKMKEKGDIPEGYSVSREKKERFSLILESASTNQTSMYLCASYPGQQLGEKLFFGSGTQLSVL.